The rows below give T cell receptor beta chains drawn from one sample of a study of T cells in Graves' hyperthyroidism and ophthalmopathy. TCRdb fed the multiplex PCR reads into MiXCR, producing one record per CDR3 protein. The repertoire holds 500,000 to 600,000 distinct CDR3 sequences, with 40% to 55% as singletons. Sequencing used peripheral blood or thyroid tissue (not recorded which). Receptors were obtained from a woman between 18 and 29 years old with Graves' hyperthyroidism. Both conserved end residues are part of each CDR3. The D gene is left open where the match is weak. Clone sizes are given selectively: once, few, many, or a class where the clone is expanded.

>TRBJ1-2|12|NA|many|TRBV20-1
TGCAGTGCTAGAGGGGGCGACTATGGCTACACCTTC
CSARGGDYGYTF
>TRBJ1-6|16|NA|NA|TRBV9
TGTGCCAGCAAGCCAATGGACAGCTCCTATAATTCACCCCTCCACTTT
CASKPMDSSYNSPLHF
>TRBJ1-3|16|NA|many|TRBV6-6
TGTGCCAGCAGTTACGGGGCGGGAGAGACTGGAAACACCATATATTTT
CASSYGAGETGNTIYF
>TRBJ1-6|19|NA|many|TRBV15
TGTGCCACCAGCAGGGGGACGGCTTCTTACCCCTCCTATAATTCACCCCTCCACTTT
CATSRGTASYPSYNSPLHF
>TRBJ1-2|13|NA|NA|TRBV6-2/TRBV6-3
TGTGCCAGCTATGGTGGACTGTACTATGGCTACACCTTC
CASYGGLYYGYTF
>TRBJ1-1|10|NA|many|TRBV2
TGTGCCAGCAGTGCCCTAGGAACTTTCTTT
CASSALGTFF
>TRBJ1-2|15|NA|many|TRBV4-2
TGTGCCAGCAGCCAAGATGGGAACAGGGACTATGGCTACACCTTC
CASSQDGNRDYGYTF
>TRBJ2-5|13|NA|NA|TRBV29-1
TGCAGCCAAGAAGGAACAGTCCAAGAGACCCAGTACTTC
CSQEGTVQETQYF
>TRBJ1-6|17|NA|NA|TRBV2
TGTGCCAGCAGTTACTCGACTAGCGGGACAACTAATTCACCCCTCCACTTT
CASSYSTSGTTNSPLHF
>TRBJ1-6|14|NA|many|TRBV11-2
TGTGCCAGCAGCTTAGCCATCGCTGGTTCACCCCTCCACTTT
CASSLAIAGSPLHF
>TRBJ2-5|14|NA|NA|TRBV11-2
TGTGCCAGCAGCTTTCCGGCGGTCCAGGGGACCCAGTACTTC
CASSFPAVQGTQYF
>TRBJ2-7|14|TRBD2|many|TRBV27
TGTGCCAGCAGTTTTGCTAGCGGGACCTACGAGCAGTACTTC
CASSFASGTYEQYF
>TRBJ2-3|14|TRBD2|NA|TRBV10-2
TGCGCCAGCAGTACTAGCGGGATGATAGATACGCAGTATTTT
CASSTSGMIDTQYF
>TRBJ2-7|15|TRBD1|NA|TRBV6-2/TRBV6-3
TGTGCCAGCAGTCCCACCGGGACAGGGTGGATGGAGCAGTACTTC
CASSPTGTGWMEQYF
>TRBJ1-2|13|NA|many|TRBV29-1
TGCAGCGTTGTTGCGGCCTTCGACTATGGCTACACCTTC
CSVVAAFDYGYTF
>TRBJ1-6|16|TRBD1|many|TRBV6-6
TGTGCCAGCAGTTACTCTAAGGACAGGGGGAATTCACCCCTCCACTTT
CASSYSKDRGNSPLHF
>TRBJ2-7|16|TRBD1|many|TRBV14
TGTGCCAGCAGCCAACCCCCACGGACAGGGCTAAACGAGCAGTACTTC
CASSQPPRTGLNEQYF
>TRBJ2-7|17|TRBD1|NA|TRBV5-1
TGCGCCAGCAGCCCACAGGGGGCTCAACCAAGGGGGTACGAGCAGTACTTC
CASSPQGAQPRGYEQYF
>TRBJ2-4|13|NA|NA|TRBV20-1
TGCAGTGCTCGGACTGAAATTAAAAACATTCAGTACTTC
CSARTEIKNIQYF
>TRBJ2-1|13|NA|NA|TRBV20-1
TGCAGTGCTAGCTGGGGTTCCTACAATGAGCAGTTCTTC
CSASWGSYNEQFF
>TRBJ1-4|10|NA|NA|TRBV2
TGTGCCAGCACGGAGGAGAAACTGTTTTTT
CASTEEKLFF
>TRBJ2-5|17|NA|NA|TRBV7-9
TGTGCCAGCAGCCCCTCTGGGGGACCCAGGGGTCGAGAGACCCAGTACTTC
CASSPSGGPRGRETQYF